One and the same sample provided the 16 T cell receptor beta chains below, sequenced in a study of blood T cell repertoires in COVID-19. Assay: immunoSEQ multiplex PCR; the TCRdb copy retains only in-frame clones and omits some. Of 200,000 to 250,000 clones detected, 80% to 85% appear once; the ten largest clones hold 4% to 6%. Sequenced material: peripheral blood. Receptors were obtained from a woman aged 60-75 years who had recovered from COVID-19.

This clone was counted once. The chain employs TRBV9 and TRBJ2-1; D gene unclear. Germline CDR1 SGDLS, CDR2 YYNGEE. The CDR3 covers 14 residues. The germline V and J ends were trimmed by 3 bases and 6 bases, with 13 bases remaining between them. The CDR3 DNA is TGTGCCAGCAGCGCTAATCCCCTATTCAATGAGCAGTTCTTC. Translated, it gives CASSANPLFNEQFF.

The chain employs TRBV5-8 and TRBJ2-5, with 7 bases identical to TRBD1. Germline trimming cut 0 bases from V and 5 bases from J; bases unmatched to any gene: 10. This CDR3 has 16 residues. The V gene's germline CDR1 is SGHTS and CDR2 YDEGEE. The CDR3: CASSLADRPYRETQYF. In DNA, the CDR3 is TGTGCCAGCAGCTTGGCGGACAGGCCTTATAGGGAGACCCAGTACTTC.

The J gene is TRBJ2-1, the V gene TRBV5-4; 10 nucleotides line up with TRBD1. The CDR3 loop spans 16 amino acids. Germline-derived CDR1 and CDR2 are SGHNT and YYREEE (reference sequence). J gave up 4 bases and V 5 bases, and 9 bases lay outside the gene matches. DNA for the CDR3: TGTGCCAGCAGTCCCCCCGACAGGGGGCTTTACAATGAGCAGTTCTTC. Translation: CASSPPDRGLYNEQFF.

This sequence joins TRBV5-1 and TRBJ2-1; 10 bases match TRBD1. After removal of 4 bases from V and 9 bases from J, the junction contained 7 bases not matched to a gene. Germline CDR1 and CDR2: SGHRS and YFSETQ. The CDR3 loop spans 14 amino acids. CDR3 in DNA: TGCGCCAGCAGCAAACGACAGGGGGCGGGTGAGCAGTTCTTC. Its translation is CASSKRQGAGEQFF.

As regards this clone: This CDR3 is also generated by other DNA sequences in the sample. This chain links TRBV5-1 with TRBJ1-3; D remains ambiguous. The CDR3 is 14 residues long. The ends were cut back, 5 bases at V and 3 bases at J, with 12 bases in the middle. The germline CDR1 and CDR2 sequences are SGHRS and YFSETQ. DNA for the CDR3: TGCGCCAGCAGTTTAGACGGGAGTGGAAACACCATATATTTT. Its translation: CASSLDGSGNTIYF.

This clone was seen a handful of times. The chain carries TRBV14 and TRBJ2-1, with D unresolved. Deletions cut 1 base from V and 12 bases from J, with 10 bases between. Germline values: CDR1 SGHDN, CDR2 FVKESK. CDR3 length equals 12 residues. CDR3 sequence (DNA): TGTGCCAGCAGCCAAGCGAGTATCCGGCAGTTCTTC. This codes for CASSQASIRQFF.

The CDR3 is CASSQRASGGAGDEQYF. The CDR3 DNA follows: TGTGCCAGCAGCCAGAGGGCTAGCGGGGGGGCTGGGGACGAGCAGTACTTC. The rearrangement joins TRBV4-2 to TRBJ2-7, with 12 nucleotides matching TRBD2. The junction had 11 bases not matched to a gene; V was cut back by 3 bases and J by 5 bases. This CDR3 contains 17 residues. Germline V gene lookup returns CDR1 LGHNA and CDR2 YNFKEQ.

CDR3 DNA sequence: TGTGCCAGTAAAGGGGTAGCGGGGGGCCTACAAGAGACCCAGTACTTC. It is translated as CASKGVAGGLQETQYF. This chain uses TRBV19 with TRBJ2-5; 10 bases align to TRBD2. The length of the CDR3 is 16 residues. Germline CDR1 is LNHDA and CDR2 is SQIVND (reference sequence). J gave up 2 bases and V 7 bases, and 10 bases lay outside the gene matches.

The chain joins TRBV7-3 to TRBJ2-6; D may be TRBD1 (5 bases). Per the germline V gene, CDR1 is SGHTA and CDR2 is FQGTGA. V gave up 3 bases and J gave up 3 bases, with 6 bases separating them. The CDR3 is made up of 14 amino acids. This CDR3 is CASSFRDGANVLTF. The CDR3 bases are TGTGCCAGCAGCTTCAGGGATGGGGCCAACGTCCTGACTTTC.

About this clone: The same CDR3 can be traced to other DNA sequences in this sample. The rearrangement joins TRBV11-2 to TRBJ1-5; 7 nucleotides agree with TRBD1. The V and J ends lost 5 bases and 4 bases, in that order; junction bases with no gene match: 2. Germline V gene lookup returns CDR1 SGHAT and CDR2 FQNNGV. The CDR3 totals 13 residues. The CDR3 sequence is CASSLDRNQPQHF. CDR3 nucleotide sequence: TGTGCCAGCAGCCTGGACAGGAATCAGCCCCAGCATTTT.

The gene calls are TRBV29-1 and TRBJ1-2; D is possibly TRBD1 (5 bases). The CDR3 has 13 amino acids. Germline CDR1 SQVTM, CDR2 ANQGSEA. V was cut by 3 bases and J by 4 bases, with 12 bases left in between. CDR3: CSVDLRGIYGYTF. The CDR3 coding sequence is TGCAGCGTTGATTTACGGGGGATCTATGGCTACACCTTC. The full variable domain, rest sourced from reference TRBV29-1 and TRBJ1-2, is SAVISQKPSRDICQRGTSLTIQCQVDSQVTMMFWYRQQPGQSLTLIATANQGSEATYESGFVIDKFPISRPNLTFSTLTVSNMSPEDSSIYLCSVDLRGIYGYTFGSGTRLTVV.

This chain links TRBV10-1 with TRBJ1-3, with 11 bases aligning to TRBD1. Per germline, CDR1 WNHNN and CDR2 SYGVQD (reference sequence). The ends lost 7 bases at V and 0 bases at J; junction bases unmatched: 11. The CDR3 runs 18 residues. The CDR3 DNA reads as TGCGCCAGCATACGGACAGGGGGCCTTTCTCTCTCTGGAAACACCATATATTTT. Protein sequence: CASIRTGGLSLSGNTIYF.

J is TRBJ2-1 and V is TRBV18, with 8 bases fitting TRBD2. V lost 4 bases to trimming and J lost 2 bases; unmatched junction nucleotides: 10. Germline-derived CDR1 and CDR2 are KGHSH and LQKENI. The CDR3 has 17 residues. The CDR3 loop is CASSRPLGTRPYNEQFF. DNA of the CDR3: TGTGCCAGCTCACGACCGTTAGGGACTAGACCCTACAATGAGCAGTTCTTC.

The J gene is TRBJ2-1, the V gene TRBV27; possibly TRBD2 for D (6 bases). Germline V gene data show CDR1 as MNHEY and CDR2 as SMNVEV (reference sequence). V was cut by 2 bases and J by 0 bases, with 14 bases left in between. The CDR3 consists of 17 residues. The CDR3 spells CASSLGPRDGSYNEQFF. DNA of the CDR3: TGTGCCAGCAGTTTAGGGCCGCGGGACGGCTCCTACAATGAGCAGTTCTTC.

This clone occurred a few times. V and J are TRBV10-1 and TRBJ2-1; TRBD2 aligns across 8 bases. V trimming: 5 bases; J trimming: 8 bases; junction bases outside the gene matches: 8. This CDR3 has 14 residues. The germline CDR1 and CDR2 sequences are WNHNN and SYGVQD (reference sequence). The CDR3 reads CASSPGGAFDEQFF. In DNA form, the CDR3 reads TGCGCCAGCAGTCCCGGGGGGGCATTCGATGAGCAGTTCTTC.

The rearrangement links TRBV5-1 to TRBJ2-2; 8 nucleotides align to TRBD1. The ends lost 7 bases at V and 2 bases at J; junction bases unmatched: 7. CDR3 length: 15 residues. Looked up from germline, CDR1 is SGHRS and CDR2 is YFSETQ. CDR3 in amino acids: CASSRTGSNTGELFF. DNA for the CDR3: TGCGCCAGCTCCCGGACAGGGTCTAACACCGGGGAGCTGTTTTTT.